The 11 T cell receptor beta chains given below trace back to one sample, sequenced in a study of blood T cell repertoires in COVID-19. Profiled with immunoSEQ multiplex PCR; TCRdb holds only in-frame clones, not every one. There are about 300,000 clones in the sample; about 88% occur only once, and about 1.6% lies in the top ten. The specimen was peripheral blood. The source is a human donor with COVID-19, enrolled during active disease. The donor label of this sample is uncertain.

The rearrangement uses TRBV11-2 and TRBJ2-5, with TRBD1 matching over 10 bases. Germline CDR1 reads SGHAT; CDR2 reads FQNNGV. This CDR3 is built from 16 residues. The ends lost 4 bases at V and 5 bases at J; junction bases unmatched: 10. The CDR3, as DNA: TGTGCCAGCAGCTCAGATTGGACAGGGGGTCTCGAGACCCAGTACTTC. Translated: CASSSDWTGGLETQYF.

The chain uses TRBV7-6 and TRBJ1-6; 9 nucleotides line up with TRBD1. The CDR3 is made up of 15 amino acids. V gave up 5 bases and J gave up 7 bases; unmatched junction bases: 6. Germline values: CDR1 SGHVS, CDR2 FNYEAQ. CDR3 residues: CASSPAGTGNSPLHF. The CDR3, as DNA: TGTGCCAGCAGCCCAGCCGGGACAGGGAATTCACCCCTCCACTTT.

In this sample, this clone turned up a few times. The chain couples TRBV11-3 to TRBJ2-7; 7 nucleotides agree with TRBD1. Germline-derived CDR1 and CDR2 are SGHNT and YENEEA. The V and J ends lost 5 bases and 3 bases, in that order; junction bases with no gene match: 10. The CDR3 consists of 15 residues. The CDR3 sequence: CASSPRTGDSYEQYF. The CDR3 coding sequence is TGTGCCAGCAGCCCTCGAACAGGGGACAGCTACGAGCAGTACTTC.

The DNA for the CDR3 is TGCGCCAGCAGCCCGCGGATCGATGGAGAGACCCAGTACTTC. Translated: CASSPRIDGETQYF. The rearrangement joins TRBV5-1 to TRBJ2-5; no clear D. Trimming stripped 4 bases from V and 4 bases from J, with 14 bases between. CDR3 length: 14 amino acids. Germline lookup yields CDR1 SGHRS and CDR2 YFSETQ.

The V and J genes are TRBV15 and TRBJ2-7; 10 bases are shared with TRBD1. J gave up 0 bases and V 3 bases, and 2 bases lay outside the gene matches. In germline, CDR1 is LNHNV, CDR2 YYDKDF (reference sequence). The CDR3 has 15 amino acids. The CDR3 protein is CATSRGTGVSYEQYF. The CDR3 region has the DNA TGTGCCACCAGCAGGGGGACAGGGGTCTCCTACGAGCAGTACTTC.

This chain joins TRBV5-6 and TRBJ2-7; 7 bases are a match to TRBD1. V shed 0 bases and J 3 bases; nucleotides not matched to a gene: 3. The CDR3 loop spans 14 amino acids. The germline gives CDR1 SGHDT, CDR2 YYEEEE. CDR3 loop: CASSLGQGYYEQYF. The CDR3, as DNA: TGTGCCAGCAGCTTGGGACAGGGTTACTACGAGCAGTACTTC.

DNA for the CDR3: TGCGCCAGCAGCTTGAACGCGGGAGCAGGAGATACGCAGTATTTT. The encoded protein is CASSLNAGAGDTQYF. The J gene is TRBJ2-3, the V gene TRBV5-1, with 7 positions matching TRBD2. The CDR3 runs 15 residues. Trimming took 1 base from V and 5 from J; bases not matched to a gene: 7. The germline CDR1 and CDR2 sequences are SGHRS and YFSETQ.

This clone has more than one count but fewer than ten. The gene calls are TRBV20-1 and TRBJ2-7; 7 nucleotides agree with TRBD2. The CDR3 runs 11 residues. CDR1 and CDR2 (germline): DFQATT, SNEGSKA (reference sequence). V shed 5 bases, J shed 7 bases, and the junction held 5 bases outside the gene matches. The CDR3 here is CSARFGREQYF. The DNA of the CDR3 is TGCAGTGCTCGATTCGGGAGGGAGCAGTACTTC.

The rearrangement joins TRBV28 to TRBJ1-6; TRBD1 agrees at 9 bases. CDR3 length: 15 residues. Trimming took 6 bases from V and 3 from J; bases not matched to a gene: 3. Germline V gene data show CDR1 as MDHEN and CDR2 as SYDVKM. The DNA for the CDR3 is TGTGCCAGCAGCCCGGACAGGGGCTATAATTCACCCCTCCACTTT. The encoded protein is CASSPDRGYNSPLHF.

The V gene is TRBV5-1, the J gene TRBJ2-2; D is possibly TRBD2 (6 bases). The CDR3 totals 13 residues. The germline V gene encodes CDR1 SGHRS and CDR2 YFSETQ. With 5 bases removed from V and 4 bases from J, the gap between germline ends came to 9 bases. The chain's CDR3 is CASSGGSTGELFF. Written as DNA, the CDR3 is TGCGCCAGCAGTGGGGGGTCCACCGGGGAGCTGTTTTTT. Variable domain in full (rest from reference TRBV5-1 and TRBJ2-2): KAGVTQTPRYLIKTRGQQVTLSCSPISGHRSVSWYQQTPGQGLQFLFEYFSETQRNKGNFPGRFSGRQFSNSRSEMNVSTLELGDSALYLCASSGGSTGELFFGEGSRLTVL.

This chain joins TRBV30 and TRBJ2-7; possible D gene TRBD1, 5 bases. This CDR3 region has 12 residues. V dropped 0 bases and J dropped 2 bases, with 5 bases sitting between them. Germline values: CDR1 GTSNPN, CDR2 SVGIG (reference sequence). CDR3: CAWSVGPYEQYF. As DNA, the CDR3 is TGTGCCTGGAGTGTGGGGCCCTACGAGCAGTACTTC.